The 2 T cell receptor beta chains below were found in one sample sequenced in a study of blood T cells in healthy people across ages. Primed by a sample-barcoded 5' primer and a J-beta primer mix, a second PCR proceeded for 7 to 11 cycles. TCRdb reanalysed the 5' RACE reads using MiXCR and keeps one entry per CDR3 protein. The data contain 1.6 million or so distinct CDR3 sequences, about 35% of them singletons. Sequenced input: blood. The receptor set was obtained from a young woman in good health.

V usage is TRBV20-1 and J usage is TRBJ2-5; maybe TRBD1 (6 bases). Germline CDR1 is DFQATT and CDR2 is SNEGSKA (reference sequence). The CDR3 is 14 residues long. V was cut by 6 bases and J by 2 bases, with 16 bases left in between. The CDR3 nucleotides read TGCAGTGCATCGACCGGGACACCACAAGAGACCCAGTACTTC. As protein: CSASTGTPQETQYF.

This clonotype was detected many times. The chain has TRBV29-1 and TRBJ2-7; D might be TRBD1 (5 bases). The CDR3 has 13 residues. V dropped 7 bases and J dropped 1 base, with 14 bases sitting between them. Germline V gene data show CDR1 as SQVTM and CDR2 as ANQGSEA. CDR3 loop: CSAGQGTSYEQYF. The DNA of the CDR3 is TGCAGCGCTGGCCAGGGTACATCCTACGAGCAGTACTTC.